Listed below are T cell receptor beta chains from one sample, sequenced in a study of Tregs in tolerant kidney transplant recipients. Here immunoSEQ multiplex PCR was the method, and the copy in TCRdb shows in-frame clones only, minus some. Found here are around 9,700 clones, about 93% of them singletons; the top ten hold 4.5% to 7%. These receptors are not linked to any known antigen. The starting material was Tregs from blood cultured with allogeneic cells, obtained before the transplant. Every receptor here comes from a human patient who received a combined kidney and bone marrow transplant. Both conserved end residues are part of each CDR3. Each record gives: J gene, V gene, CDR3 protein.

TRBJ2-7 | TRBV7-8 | CASSLVAGGFSYEQYF
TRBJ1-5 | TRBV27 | CASSLTSSAFRNQPQHF
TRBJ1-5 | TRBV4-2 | CASSQNSLNSNQPQHF
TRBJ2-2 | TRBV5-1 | CASRLGPTGELFF
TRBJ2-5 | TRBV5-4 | CASSLEYRQGETQYF
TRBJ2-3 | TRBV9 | CASSVGWGGGRTDTQYF
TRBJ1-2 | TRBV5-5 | CASSLPGAGGYTF
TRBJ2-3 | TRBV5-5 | CASSLGSGQGVGDTQYF
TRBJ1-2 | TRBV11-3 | CASSTWTGNYGYTF
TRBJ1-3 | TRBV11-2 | CASSFGGAGNTIYF
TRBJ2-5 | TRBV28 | CASSLVGGTTQETQYF
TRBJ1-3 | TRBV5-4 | CASSLGLSSGNTIYF
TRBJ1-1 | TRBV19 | CASNQVPENTEAFF
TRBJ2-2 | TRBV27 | CASTTGLRNTGELFF
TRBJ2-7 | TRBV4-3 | CASSQDLGQGLRAGSYEQYF
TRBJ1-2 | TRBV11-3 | CASSPGWNYGYTF
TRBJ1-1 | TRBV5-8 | CASSLVLILDRGTEAFF
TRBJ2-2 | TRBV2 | CASSRTGGPSGELFF
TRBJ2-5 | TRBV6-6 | CASSQWTGGQETQYF
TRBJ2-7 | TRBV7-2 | CASSSLAGVGEQYF
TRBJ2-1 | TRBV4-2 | CASSRATSGMLNEQFF
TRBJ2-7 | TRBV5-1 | CASSLVSRSFYEQYF
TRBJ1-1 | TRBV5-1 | CASSGVPGQGNTEAFF
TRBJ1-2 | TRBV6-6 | CASSYSSWRGYTF
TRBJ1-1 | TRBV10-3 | CAISESSGSTEAFF
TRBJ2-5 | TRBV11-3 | CASSKGLVGVLETQYF
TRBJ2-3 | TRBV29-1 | CSVEAALTDTQYF
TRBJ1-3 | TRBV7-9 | CASSSGQHSGNTIYF
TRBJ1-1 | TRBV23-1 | CASSQSQKGQGDGMNTEAFF
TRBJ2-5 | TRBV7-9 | CASSPRKTQYF